This T cell receptor (beta chain) was obtained from a study of blood T cells in healthy people across ages. A J-beta primer mix and a sample-barcoded 5' primer were used in a second PCR of roughly 7 to 12 cycles. Through a template-switch adaptor with 12 random nucleotides, each cDNA molecule received a tag. Using its own MiXCR run on the 5' RACE reads, TCRdb lists one record per CDR3 protein. The sample shows just over 1 million distinct CDR3 sequences, 40% to 45% of them seen only once. A minimum of 5.5 micrograms of total RNA was extracted per sample. The CDR3 is 16 residues long. Germline-derived CDR1 and CDR2 are SGHTA and FQGNSA. V was clipped by 1 base and J by 1 base; unmatched bases: 6.

The chain joins TRBV7-2 to TRBJ1-2; 7 bases match TRBD1. The sample comprised blood. This TCR derives from a woman aged 55-70 years in good health. The CDR3 DNA sequence: TGTGCCAGCAGCTTAGATGCAGGGGGAAATAACTATGGCTACACCTTC. As protein: CASSLDAGGNNYGYTF.